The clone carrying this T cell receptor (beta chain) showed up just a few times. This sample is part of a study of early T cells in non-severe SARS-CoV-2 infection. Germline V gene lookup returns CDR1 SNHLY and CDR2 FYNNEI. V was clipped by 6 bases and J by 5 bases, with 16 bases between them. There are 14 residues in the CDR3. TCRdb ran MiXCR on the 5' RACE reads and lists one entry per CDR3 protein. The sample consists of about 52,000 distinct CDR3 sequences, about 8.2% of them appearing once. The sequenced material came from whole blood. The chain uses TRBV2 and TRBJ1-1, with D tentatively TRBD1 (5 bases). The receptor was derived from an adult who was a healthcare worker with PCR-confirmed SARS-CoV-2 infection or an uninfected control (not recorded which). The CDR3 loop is CASSRPWGRTEAFF. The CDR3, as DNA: TGTGCCAGCAGCCGACCCTGGGGGAGGACTGAAGCTTTCTTT.